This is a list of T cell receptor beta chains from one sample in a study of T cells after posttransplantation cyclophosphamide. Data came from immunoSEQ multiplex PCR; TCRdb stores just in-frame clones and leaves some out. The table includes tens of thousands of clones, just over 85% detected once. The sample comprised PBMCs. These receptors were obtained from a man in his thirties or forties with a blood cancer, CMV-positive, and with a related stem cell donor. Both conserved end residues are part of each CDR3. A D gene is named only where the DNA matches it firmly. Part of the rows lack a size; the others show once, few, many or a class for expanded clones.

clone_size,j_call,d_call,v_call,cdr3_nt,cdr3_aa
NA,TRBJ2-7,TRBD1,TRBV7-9,TGTGCCAGCAGCCAAGAGGGGAAGGGACAGGGTTATCAAGAGCAGTACTTC,CASSQEGKGQGYQEQYF
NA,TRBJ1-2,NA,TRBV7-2,TGTGCCAGCAGCCACCCGAGCGGGGGTAACTATGGCTACACCTTC,CASSHPSGGNYGYTF
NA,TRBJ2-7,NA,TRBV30,TGTGCCTGGAGTGAGCGGATACCCCCCTACGAGCAGTACTTC,CAWSERIPPYEQYF
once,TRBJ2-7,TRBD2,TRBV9,TGTGCCAGCAGTGTAGCGGATACTAGCGGCTCTTACGAGCAGTACTTC,CASSVADTSGSYEQYF
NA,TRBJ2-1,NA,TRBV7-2,TGTGCCAGCAGCTTAGCGGGGGGTGGAGGGGAAAATGAGCAGTTCTTC,CASSLAGGGGENEQFF
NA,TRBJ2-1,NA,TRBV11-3,TGTGCCAGCAGCGCTGGGCCTGAGCAGTTCTTC,CASSAGPEQFF
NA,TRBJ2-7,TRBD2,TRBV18,TGTGCCAGCTCACCGTCGGCGGGAGCCTCCTACGAGCAGTACTTC,CASSPSAGASYEQYF
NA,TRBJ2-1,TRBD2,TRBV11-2,TGTGCCAGCAGCTCTCCGCCCTTAGCGGGAGGTGTTGTGCATGAGCAGTTCTTC,CASSSPPLAGGVVHEQFF
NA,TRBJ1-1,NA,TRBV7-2,TGTGCCAGCAGCCATTACAAGAACACTGAAGCTTTCTTT,CASSHYKNTEAFF
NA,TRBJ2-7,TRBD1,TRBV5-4,TGTGCCAGCCACCACCGGACAGGGTCTTTCTACGAGCAGTACTTC,CASHHRTGSFYEQYF
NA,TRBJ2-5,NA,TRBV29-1,TGCAGCGTTGTGATTTCCGGCCAAGAGACCCAGTACTTC,CSVVISGQETQYF
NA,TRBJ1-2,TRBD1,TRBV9,TGTGCCAGCAGCGTAGCCGCGCTGGGACAGGGGATATATGGCTACACCTTC,CASSVAALGQGIYGYTF
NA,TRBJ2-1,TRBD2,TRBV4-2,TGTGCCAGCAGCACTAGCGGGAGTTACGGTGAGCAGTTCTTC,CASSTSGSYGEQFF
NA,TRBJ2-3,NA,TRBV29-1,TGCAGCGTTGATATATGGGGCTCCGCAGATACGCAGTATTTT,CSVDIWGSADTQYF
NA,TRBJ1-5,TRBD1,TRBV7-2,TGTGCCAGCAGCTTAGAAGGCAGGGGGATCAATCAGCCCCAGCATTTT,CASSLEGRGINQPQHF
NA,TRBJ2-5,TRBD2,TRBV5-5,TGTGCCAGCAGCTTGTCCCTTAGCGGGAGGGCCGGAGAGACCCAGTACTTC,CASSLSLSGRAGETQYF
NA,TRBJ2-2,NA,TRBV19,TGTGCCAGTAGCAAAGGACAGATCACCGGGGAGCTGTTTTTT,CASSKGQITGELFF
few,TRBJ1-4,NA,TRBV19,TGTGCCAGTAGTCCCACCGTTGGGGCGAATGAAAAACTGTTTTTT,CASSPTVGANEKLFF
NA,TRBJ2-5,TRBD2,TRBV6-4,TGTGCCAGCAGTGAAACGCTTAGTAAGCGGGATGGGGAGACCCAGTACTTC,CASSETLSKRDGETQYF
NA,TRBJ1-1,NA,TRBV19,TGTGCCAGTAGTATTCAGGGCTCGCTTGAAGCTTTCTTT,CASSIQGSLEAFF
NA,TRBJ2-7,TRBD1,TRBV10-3,TGTGCCATCAGTGAAGGGGACAGGGTAAGGTACGAGCAGTACTTC,CAISEGDRVRYEQYF
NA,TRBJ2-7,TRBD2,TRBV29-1,TGCAGCGTTAAAATCGGGACTAGTGGCTACGAGCAGTACTTC,CSVKIGTSGYEQYF
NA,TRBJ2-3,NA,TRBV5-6,TGTGCCAGCAGCTTGGCCGGGACTCGGTGGGCAGATACGCAGTATTTT,CASSLAGTRWADTQYF
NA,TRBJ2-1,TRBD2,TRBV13,TGTGCCAGCAGCTCCCCTAGCGGAAGCTCCTACAATGAGCAGTTCTTC,CASSSPSGSSYNEQFF
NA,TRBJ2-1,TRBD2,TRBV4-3,TGCGCCAGCAGCCAAGCCTCCGGGACTAGCGGGAGCGGTGAGCAGTTCTTC,CASSQASGTSGSGEQFF
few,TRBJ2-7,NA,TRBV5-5,TGTGCCAGCAGCTTGTCCTCAGGGTGGTCCTACGAGCAGTACTTC,CASSLSSGWSYEQYF
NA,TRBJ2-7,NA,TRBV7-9,TGTGCCAGCAGCCTCAAACTAGGCTACGAGCAGTACTTC,CASSLKLGYEQYF
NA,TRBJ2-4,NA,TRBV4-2,TGTGCCAGCAGCCCTGGTGGCCTCAGACCAGGGAAAACCCTACTAAACATTCAGTACTTC,CASSPGGLRPGKTLLNIQYF
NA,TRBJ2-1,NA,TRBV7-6,TGTGCCAGCAGCTTGGCAGACAACAATGAGCAGTTCTTC,CASSLADNNEQFF
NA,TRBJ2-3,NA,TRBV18,TGTGCCAGCACGACTACAAACACAGATACGCAGTATTTT,CASTTTNTDTQYF
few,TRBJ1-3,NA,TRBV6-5,TGTGCCAGCAGTTACTCCAGGGTTAGCTCTGGAAACACCATATATTTT,CASSYSRVSSGNTIYF